These 16 T cell receptor beta chains were sequenced from one sample in a study of control samples from healthy donors and cancer patients. Profiled with immunoSEQ multiplex PCR; TCRdb holds only in-frame clones, not every one. The table records about 190,000 clones, roughly nine tenths of them present only once. Sequences were obtained from blood. These TCRs come from a man aged 30-40 years in good health.

The chain links TRBV30 to TRBJ2-3; D gene ambiguous. The CDR3 has 17 residues. V lost 0 bases and J 1 base, leaving 17 bases between the germline ends. Germline assignment: CDR1 GTSNPN and CDR2 SVGIG (reference sequence). The CDR3 here is CAWSVRSNSYGTDTQYF. The CDR3 nucleotides read TGTGCCTGGAGTGTTCGGAGTAACTCGTACGGCACAGATACGCAGTATTTT.

This clone turned up a few times. This chain joins TRBV29-1 and TRBJ2-2, with 12 bases matching TRBD2. V shed 1 base and J 1 base; nucleotides not matched to a gene: 4. The CDR3 is 17 residues long. The germline CDR1 and CDR2 sequences are SQVTM and ANQGSEA. CDR3 coding DNA: TGCAGCGTTGAAGGACTAGCGGGGGCCTTGAACACCGGGGAGCTGTTTTTT. Protein sequence: CSVEGLAGALNTGELFF.

The chain is built from TRBV12-3 or TRBV12-4 and TRBJ2-1, with D maybe TRBD1 (5 bases). V was clipped by 7 bases and J by 6 bases, with 13 bases between them. CDR3 length: 13 amino acids. The DNA of the CDR3 is TGTGCCAGCATTAAGACAGCCTCCAATGAGCAGTTCTTC. Encoded protein: CASIKTASNEQFF.

The chain carries TRBV5-5 and TRBJ1-5, with unresolved D. CDR1 and CDR2 from the germline V gene are SGHKS and YYEKEE (reference sequence). The CDR3 has 13 residues. Trimming removed 0 bases at V and 5 bases at J, with 6 bases between. The CDR3 sequence: CASSLDPHQPQHF. CDR3 sequence (DNA): TGTGCCAGCAGCTTGGACCCTCATCAGCCCCAGCATTTT.

This clone appeared a single time. The CDR3 DNA is TGCGCCAGCAGCCAAGGCTTGGCTAGCGGGGGGACAATAGCCAAAAACATTCAGTACTTC. Its protein is CASSQGLASGGTIAKNIQYF. The rearrangement uses TRBV4-1 and TRBJ2-4; 11 nucleotides match TRBD2. The germline gives CDR1 MGHRA, CDR2 YSYEKL. CDR3 length equals 20 residues. After removal of 1 base from V and 0 bases from J, the junction contained 11 bases not matched to a gene.

The chain has TRBV30 and TRBJ2-7; D is ambiguous. Between the trimmed V and J ends, which lost 0 bases and 3 bases, there was a span of 9 bases. Germline values: CDR1 GTSNPN, CDR2 SVGIG (reference sequence). The CDR3 runs 13 residues. CDR3 sequence reads: CAWSVSAYYEQYF. In nucleotides, the CDR3 is TGTGCCTGGAGTGTCTCGGCGTACTACGAGCAGTACTTC.

The rearrangement joins TRBV10-1 to TRBJ2-4; 8 nucleotides align to TRBD2. The ends lost 3 bases at V and 3 bases at J; junction bases unmatched: 10. Germline V CDR1 and CDR2: WNHNN, SYGVQD (reference sequence). This CDR3 is built from 17 residues. Here the CDR3 DNA reads TGCGCCAGCAGTGAAGGTCGGGGGGGCCTGGTCAAAAACATTCAGTACTTC. Translation gives CASSEGRGGLVKNIQYF.

The CDR3: CASSTIGDGELFF. The CDR3 DNA reads as TGTGCCAGTAGTACTATCGGGGACGGGGAGCTGTTTTTT. The chain combines TRBV19 with TRBJ2-2; perhaps TRBD2 as D (5 bases). The CDR3 sequence is 13 residues long. Germline lookup yields CDR1 LNHDA and CDR2 SQIVND (reference sequence). V was pared by 4 bases and J by 7 bases, with 10 bases between. The variable domain in full, with the rest retrieved from reference TRBV19 and TRBJ2-2, is DGGITQSPKYLFRKEGQNVTLSCEQNLNHDAMYWYRQDPGQGLRLIYYSQIVNDFQKGDIAEGYSVSREKKESFPLTVTSAQKNPTAFYLCASSTIGDGELFFGEGSRLTVL.

As DNA, the CDR3 is TGTGCCAGCGGTGAGGGGACTGGGGCCAACGTCCTGACTTTC. As protein: CASGEGTGANVLTF. This chain connects TRBV5-5 to TRBJ2-6, with D possibly called TRBD1 or TRBD2 (5 bases each). Looked up from germline, CDR1 is SGHKS and CDR2 is YYEKEE (reference sequence). The CDR3 totals 14 residues. Between the trimmed V and J ends, which lost 7 bases and 2 bases, there was a span of 10 bases.

The V call is TRBV18, the J call TRBJ1-1; D call uncertain. The CDR3 length is 13 residues. V dropped 1 base and J dropped 4 bases, with 7 bases sitting between them. Germline loops: CDR1 KGHSH, CDR2 LQKENI. The DNA for the CDR3 is TGTGCCAGCTCACCACAGGGAGGCACTGAAGCTTTCTTT. It is translated as CASSPQGGTEAFF.

The gene calls are TRBV10-3 and TRBJ2-1, with 9 nucleotides matching TRBD2. The CDR3 loop spans 14 amino acids. CDR1 ENHRY and CDR2 SYGVKD come from the germline V gene. V shed 3 bases and J 5 bases; nucleotides not matched to a gene: 2. In nucleotides, the CDR3 is TGTGCCATCAGTGAACTAGCGGGCGACAATGAGCAGTTCTTC. It codes for CAISELAGDNEQFF.

This chain links TRBV30 with TRBJ1-6; tentatively, D is TRBD1 (5 bases). The germline gives CDR1 GTSNPN, CDR2 SVGIG (reference sequence). The CDR3 has 15 residues. V dropped 0 bases and J dropped 8 bases, with 14 bases sitting between them. The CDR3 sequence: CAWSVRGQGDSPLHF. In DNA form, the CDR3 reads TGTGCCTGGAGTGTACGAGGGCAGGGTGATTCACCCCTCCACTTT.

V gene TRBV5-1 combines with J gene TRBJ1-2; the D is unclear. The V and J ends lost 3 bases and 8 bases respectively, with 11 bases between them. Germline V CDR1 and CDR2: SGHRS, YFSETQ. The CDR3 sequence is 12 residues long. The CDR3 DNA reads as TGCGCCAGCAGCTACCGGGGAGGAGGCTACACCTTC. Residues: CASSYRGGGYTF.

This clone appeared once. The V call is TRBV7-9, the J call TRBJ1-4; unclear D gene. Deletions cut 2 bases from V and 4 bases from J, with 17 bases between. This CDR3 contains 17 residues. The germline V gene has CDR1 SEHNR and CDR2 FQNEAQ (reference sequence). CDR3 sequence (DNA): TGTGCCAGCAGCTTACTAACGGAGTTGGAGCTTAATGAAAAACTGTTTTTT. It translates to CASSLLTELELNEKLFF. Full variable domain (rest looked up from reference TRBV7-9 and TRBJ1-4): DTGVSQNPRHKITKRGQNVTFRCDPISEHNRLYWYRQTLGQGPEFLTYFQNEAQLEKSRLLSDRFSAERPKGSFSTLEIQRTEQGDSAMYLCASSLLTELELNEKLFFGSGTQLSVL.

The chain is built from TRBV4-1 and TRBJ2-1, with 10 positions matching TRBD2. Germline values: CDR1 MGHRA, CDR2 YSYEKL. With V trimmed by 1 base and J by 7 bases, 7 bases remained unmatched. CDR3 length equals 16 residues. The CDR3 DNA follows: TGCGCCAGCAGCCAAGTCGGTCTAGCGGGGGTTAATGAGCAGTTCTTC. Translating it yields CASSQVGLAGVNEQFF.

The rearrangement uses TRBV20-1 and TRBJ2-1, with D possibly matching TRBD2 (6 bases). Germline V lookup: CDR1 DFQATT, CDR2 SNEGSKA (reference sequence). V was pared by 3 bases and J by 3 bases, with 21 bases between. The length of the CDR3 is 17 residues. CDR3 protein: CSASSQRASFFYNEQFF. Written as DNA, the CDR3 is TGCAGTGCTAGTAGCCAGCGGGCCAGTTTTTTCTACAATGAGCAGTTCTTC.